These 17 T cell receptor beta chains were sequenced from one sample in a study of preoperative IRX-2 immunotherapy in early breast cancer. Using immunoSEQ multiplex PCR, the repertoire was profiled, and TCRdb retains in-frame clones only, with some absent. The table records 20,000 to 30,000 clones, roughly 77% of them present only once. Described treatment: preoperative locoregional IRX-2 cytokine immunotherapy. The material sequenced was lymph node tissue, taken after IRX-2 immunotherapy. The source is a human donor with breast cancer.

CDR3 residues: CATSEGTTQETQYF. CDR3 in DNA: TGTGCCACCAGCGAAGGGACAACACAAGAGACCCAGTACTTC. The chain carries TRBV15 and TRBJ2-5; D is perhaps TRBD1 (6 bases). V dropped 5 bases and J dropped 2 bases, with 12 bases sitting between them. The germline gives CDR1 LNHNV, CDR2 YYDKDF (reference sequence). This CDR3 is 14 amino acids long. The whole variable domain, filled in from reference TRBV15 and TRBJ2-5, reads DAMVIQNPRYQVTQFGKPVTLSCSQTLNHNVMYWYQQKSSQAPKLLFHYYDKDFNNEADTPDNFQSRRPNTSFCFLDIRSPGLGDTAMYLCATSEGTTQETQYFGPGTRLLVL.

The chain employs TRBV7-6 and TRBJ1-5, with TRBD1 matching over 7 bases. The CDR3 totals 14 residues. With V trimmed by 4 bases and J by 7 bases, 7 bases remained unmatched. From germline, CDR1 is SGHVS and CDR2 FNYEAQ. CDR3 amino acids: CASSSTTGRQPQHF. DNA of the CDR3: TGTGCCAGCAGCTCAACGACAGGGCGACAGCCCCAGCATTTT.

Here the CDR3 reads CASGSTGRVGSPLHF. The CDR3 DNA reads as TGTGCCAGTGGATCAACGGGCAGGGTGGGTTCACCCCTCCACTTT. The V call is TRBV19, the J call TRBJ1-6; the D gene is possibly TRBD1 (5 bases). The CDR3 is 15 residues long. From germline, CDR1 is LNHDA and CDR2 SQIVND (reference sequence). V lost 8 bases, J lost 9 bases, and 20 bases lay in between.

This chain joins TRBV10-3 and TRBJ2-7; 7 bases align to TRBD1. The CDR3 is 13 residues long. The trim removed 6 bases at V and 1 base at J, leaving 3 bases unmatched. CDR1 and CDR2 from the germline V gene are ENHRY and SYGVKD. The CDR3 nucleotides are TGTGCCATCAGACCGGGACAGTCCTACGAGCAGTACGTC. Protein: CAIRPGQSYEQYV.

The chain is built from TRBV19 and TRBJ1-5; D uncertain. This CDR3 comprises 15 residues. The V gene's germline CDR1 is LNHDA and CDR2 SQIVND (reference sequence). Trimming shortened V by 8 bases and J by 4 bases, and 18 bases separated the two germline ends. CDR3 sequence: CASSEDVAWNQPQHF. The CDR3 nucleotides are TGTGCCAGTTCCGAGGACGTCGCGTGGAATCAGCCCCAGCATTTT.

This chain joins TRBV6-8 and TRBJ2-7; perhaps TRBD1 as D (6 bases). The germline CDR1 and CDR2 sequences are MNHGY and SAAAGT. The CDR3 has 12 residues. V dropped 7 bases and J dropped 3 bases, with 10 bases sitting between them. CDR3 nucleotides: TGTGCCAGCACGGGACATCTCTACGAGCAGTACTTC. Its translation is CASTGHLYEQYF.

J is TRBJ1-3 and V is TRBV11-3; D is unresolved. V lost 5 bases to trimming and J lost 0 bases, with 8 bases between them. The CDR3 has 14 residues. Germline lookup yields CDR1 SGHNT and CDR2 YENEEA. Written as DNA, the CDR3 is TGTGCCAGCAGCCTACAGAGCTCTGGAAACACCATATATTTT. The encoded protein is CASSLQSSGNTIYF. The whole variable domain, filled in from reference TRBV11-3 and TRBJ1-3, reads EAGVVQSPRYKIIEKKQPVAFWCNPISGHNTLYWYLQNLGQGPELLIRYENEEAVDDSQLPKDRFSAERLKGVDSTLKIQPAELGDSAVYLCASSLQSSGNTIYFGEGSWLTVV.

This sequence joins TRBV5-1 and TRBJ2-1, with D perhaps matching TRBD2 (5 bases). The CDR3 runs to 15 residues. Trimming removed 3 bases at V and 4 bases at J, with 14 bases between. The germline CDR1 and CDR2 sequences are SGHRS and YFSETQ. The CDR3 protein is CASSSSSEAYNEQFF. The CDR3 nucleotides are TGCGCCAGCAGCTCCTCCTCGGAGGCGTACAATGAGCAGTTCTTC.

The J gene is TRBJ2-7, the V gene TRBV6-8; 8 positions agree with TRBD1. After removal of 5 bases from V and 2 bases from J, the junction contained 2 bases not matched to a gene. The length of the CDR3 is 13 residues. Germline CDR1 reads MNHGY; CDR2 reads SAAAGT. The CDR3 sequence is CASSQQGAYEQYF. The CDR3 region has the DNA TGTGCCAGCAGTCAACAGGGGGCCTACGAGCAGTACTTC.

The chain carries TRBV7-6 and TRBJ1-2; 10 bases agree with TRBD1. This CDR3 has 15 amino acids. Germline V gives CDR1 SGHVS, CDR2 FNYEAQ. The trim removed 3 bases at V and 7 bases at J, leaving 8 bases unmatched. CDR3 protein: CASSLLTGGAAGYTF. The DNA of the CDR3 is TGTGCCAGCAGCTTGTTGACAGGGGGCGCGGCTGGCTACACCTTC.

Details on this clone: The sample holds other DNA sequences that translate to the same CDR3. V usage is TRBV19 and J usage is TRBJ1-2, with D possibly being TRBD1 (6 bases). The ends were cut back, 5 bases at V and 2 bases at J, with 6 bases in the middle. CDR3 size: 12 residues. Germline V gene data show CDR1 as LNHDA and CDR2 as SQIVND (reference sequence). The CDR3 is CASSGQNYGYTF. CDR3 in DNA: TGTGCCAGTAGTGGACAGAACTATGGCTACACCTTC.

The rearrangement joins TRBV7-5 to TRBJ2-1. TRBV7-5 corresponds to a pseudogene. The CDR3 extends over 15 amino acids. The CDR3 coding sequence is TGTGCCAGCAGCCTCCAGGGTGGGGGATACAATGAGCAGTTCTTC. This codes for CASSLQGGGYNEQFF.

The chain joins TRBV7-1 to TRBJ1-2, with D maybe TRBD1 (6 bases). TRBV7-1 is an open reading frame, and its role is uncertain. The CDR3 extends over 17 amino acids. Between the trimmed V and J ends, which lost 4 bases and 5 bases, there was a span of 23 bases. The CDR3 spells CASSYGGHPSPNYGYTF. The CDR3 DNA sequence: TGTGCCAGCAGCTACGGGGGACACCCCTCCCCAAATTATGGCTACACCTTC.

The chain uses TRBV30 and TRBJ2-1; 15 bases fit TRBD2. The CDR3 covers 19 residues. The V gene end was trimmed by 2 bases and the J gene end by 0 bases; junction bases not matched to a gene: 8. In germline, CDR1 is GTSNPN, CDR2 SVGIG (reference sequence). The CDR3 nucleotides read TGTGCCTGGAGTCCAGGGACTAGCGGGGGGCCTAGCTCCTACAATGAGCAGTTCTTC. Residues: CAWSPGTSGGPSSYNEQFF.

V is TRBV10-2 and J is TRBJ1-4, with D unresolved. V lost 5 bases and J lost 7, with 14 bases in between. The CDR3 is 14 amino acids. CDR1 is WSHSY and CDR2 is SAAADI in the germline V gene. In nucleotides, the CDR3 is TGCGCCAGCAGTCCCAACAGCCTTAGTGAAAAACTGTTTTTT. Encoded protein: CASSPNSLSEKLFF.

This clone turned up a few times. The chain joins TRBV12-5 to TRBJ2-5; possible D gene TRBD1, 5 bases. Trimming took off 3 bases at V and 5 bases at J, with 10 bases between the two ends. CDR1 is LGHNT and CDR2 is FRNRAP in the germline V gene. CDR3 length equals 13 residues. The CDR3 sequence: CASGFRQGETQYF. The CDR3 DNA sequence: TGTGCTAGTGGTTTTCGGCAGGGCGAGACCCAGTACTTC.

The gene calls are TRBV19 and TRBJ1-5, with unresolved D. Looked up from germline, CDR1 is LNHDA and CDR2 is SQIVND (reference sequence). CDR3 length equals 12 residues. V was clipped by 3 bases and J by 7 bases, with 7 bases between them. The CDR3 sequence is CASSILNQPQHF. The CDR3 bases are TGTGCCAGTAGTATTTTGAACCAGCCCCAGCATTTT.